Following are 29 T cell receptor beta chains from one sample sequenced in a study of cytomegalovirus exposure and HLA in healthy donors. Using immunoSEQ multiplex PCR, the repertoire was profiled, and TCRdb retains in-frame clones only, with some absent. The sample holds 60,000 to 85,000 clones, 85% to 95% seen once. The sequencing sample was made of PBMCs. The origin of the receptors is a man aged 18 to 30 in good health and CMV-seropositive.

This chain uses TRBV6-5 with TRBJ2-7; 9 bases are shared with TRBD1. The germline V gene encodes CDR1 MNHEY and CDR2 SVGAGI. The CDR3 is made up of 14 amino acids. J gave up 3 bases and V 8 bases, and 8 bases lay outside the gene matches. This chain's CDR3 is CASARQGGLYEQYF. CDR3 bases: TGTGCCAGCGCTCGACAGGGGGGACTCTACGAGCAGTACTTC.

The V and J genes are TRBV6-5 and TRBJ2-7; TRBD2 agrees at 14 bases. The CDR3 covers 15 residues. Germline V gene sequence: CDR1 MNHEY, CDR2 SVGAGI. J was trimmed by 4 bases and V by 6 bases; bases with no gene match: 5. The CDR3 DNA follows: TGTGCCAGCAGCCACGGACTAGCGGGAGGTTACGAGCAGTACTTC. Translating gives CASSHGLAGGYEQYF.

The rearrangement joins TRBV27 to TRBJ2-3; 8 nucleotides match TRBD2. The V segment lost 2 bases and the J segment 14 bases; nucleotides outside the gene matches: 12. Germline CDR1 MNHEY, CDR2 SMNVEV (reference sequence). There are 14 residues in the CDR3. The CDR3 is CASSLTMTSDHTYF. The CDR3 DNA sequence: TGTGCCAGCAGTTTAACGATGACTAGCGATCACACGTATTTT.

Points on this clone: Compared with germline, one end of the junction differs, possibly owing to a read error. The V and J genes are TRBV2 and TRBJ2-7; D perhaps matches TRBD2 (5 bases). Germline values: CDR1 SNHLY, CDR2 FYNNEI. CDR3 length equals 15 residues. The CDR3 reads CASREGRAASYEQYF. In DNA, the CDR3 is TGTGCCAGCAGAGAAGGGAGAGCCGCCTCCTACGAGCAGTACTTC.

This clone was recorded only once. The gene calls are TRBV27 and TRBJ2-7; 8 nucleotides match TRBD1. V lost 5 bases to trimming and J lost 7 bases; unmatched junction nucleotides: 13. Germline CDR1 reads MNHEY; CDR2 reads SMNVEV (reference sequence). The CDR3 is made up of 15 amino acids. DNA for the CDR3: TGTGCCAGCAGTCGATACGGACAGGGTTCGAAAGAGCAGTACTTC. It codes for CASSRYGQGSKEQYF.

The V gene is TRBV5-8, the J gene TRBJ2-2; D possibly corresponds to TRBD1 (6 bases). V was cut by 4 bases and J by 5 bases, with 18 bases left in between. Germline V CDR1 and CDR2: SGHTS, YDEGEE. CDR3 length equals 16 residues. CDR3 nucleotides: TGTGCCAGCAGCCTCGAACAGGGAAGGGAAACCGGGGAGCTGTTTTTT. Protein sequence: CASSLEQGRETGELFF.

This clone was seen only once. The chain couples TRBV7-6 to TRBJ2-7, with 7 nucleotides matching TRBD2. The CDR3 loop spans 14 amino acids. CDR1 and CDR2 from the germline V gene are SGHVS and FNYEAQ. V gave up 8 bases and J gave up 3 bases; unmatched junction bases: 10. The CDR3 nucleotides read TGTGCCAGCGCGGGAGAAAGTGGTGACTACGAGCAGTACTTC. Protein product: CASAGESGDYEQYF.

A remark on this clone: The junction and the germline gene differ at one end; a read error may be behind it. This sequence joins TRBV7-7 and TRBJ1-1; TRBD1 might be the D (5 bases). This CDR3 region has 17 residues. Germline lookup yields CDR1 SSHAT and CDR2 FNYEAQ (reference sequence). CDR3 DNA sequence: TGTGCTAGCAGCTTAAGGGGCCCATCGGCGGAGAACACTGAAGCTTTCTTT. Translated: CASSLRGPSAENTEAFF. The whole variable domain, filled in from reference TRBV7-7 and TRBJ1-1, reads GAGVSQSPRYKVTKRGQDVTLRCDPISSHATLYWYQQALGQGPEFLTYFNYEAQPDKSGLPSDRFSAERPEGSISTLTIQRTEQRDSAMYRCASSLRGPSAENTEAFFGQGTRLTVV.

This chain connects TRBV18 to TRBJ1-2; possibly TRBD1 for D (6 bases). V was shortened by 5 bases and J by 1 base, with 14 bases between the two germline ends. Germline V gives CDR1 KGHSH, CDR2 LQKENI. The CDR3 covers 15 residues. The CDR3 region is CASSETYRVNYGYTF. CDR3 in DNA: TGTGCCAGCTCAGAGACCTACAGGGTTAACTATGGCTACACCTTC.

This chain joins TRBV6-5 and TRBJ1-2, with D possibly being TRBD1 (5 bases). Between the trimmed V and J ends, which lost 9 bases and 0 bases, there was a span of 14 bases. Germline lookup yields CDR1 MNHEY and CDR2 SVGAGI. The CDR3 loop spans 14 amino acids. In nucleotides, the CDR3 is TGTGCCAGTTCGGCAGGGTCCTCTAACTATGGCTACACCTTC. Amino acid sequence: CASSAGSSNYGYTF.

This sequence joins TRBV21-1 and TRBJ1-1. TRBV21-1 is termed a pseudogene. The CDR3 sequence is 17 residues long. The CDR3 loop is CASSKVGGGGVHTEAFF. CDR3 nucleotide sequence: TGTGCCAGCAGCAAAGTTGGGGGAGGTGGGGTCCACACTGAAGCTTTCTTT.

V and J are TRBV27 and TRBJ2-1; 9 nucleotides agree with TRBD2. V lost 6 bases, J lost 7 bases, and 7 bases stayed unmatched. Germline-derived CDR1 and CDR2 are MNHEY and SMNVEV (reference sequence). The CDR3 consists of 14 residues. CDR3 nucleotides: TGTGCCAGCAGAATAGCGGGAGTGAGGAATGAGCAGTTCTTC. Translated, it gives CASRIAGVRNEQFF.

This clone appeared once. An end of the junction differs from the germline gene, which may be a read error. The V and J genes are TRBV27 and TRBJ2-5; TRBD1 matches at 7 bases. Germline V gives CDR1 MNHEY, CDR2 SMNVEV (reference sequence). This CDR3 comprises 14 residues. The CDR3 nucleotides are TGTGCCAGCAGCCTGACAGGGAACCAGGAGACCCAGTACTTC. Its protein product is CASSLTGNQETQYF.

This rearrangement joins TRBV7-9 to TRBJ2-7; the D gene is possibly TRBD1 (6 bases). The germline gives CDR1 SEHNR, CDR2 FQNEAQ (reference sequence). The CDR3 covers 13 residues. V dropped 3 bases and J dropped 5 bases, with 11 bases sitting between them. Here the CDR3 DNA reads TGTGCCAGCAGCTTGGGAGCAGGGGACGAGCAGTACTTC. As protein: CASSLGAGDEQYF.

The V call is TRBV5-5, the J call TRBJ2-7; D might be TRBD2 (5 bases). Germline CDR1 is SGHKS and CDR2 is YYEKEE (reference sequence). CDR3 size: 15 residues. V was pared by 4 bases and J by 3 bases, with 17 bases between. The CDR3 coding sequence is TGTGCCAGCAGCCCAGGACCCGGGGTTAACTACGAGCAGTACTTC. It codes for CASSPGPGVNYEQYF. The entire variable domain, with the rest obtained from reference TRBV5-5 and TRBJ2-7, is as follows: DAGVTQSPTHLIKTRGQQVTLRCSPISGHKSVSWYQQVLGQGPQFIFQYYEKEERGRGNFPDRFSARQFPNYSSELNVNALLLGDSALYLCASSPGPGVNYEQYFGPGTRLTVT.

V and J are TRBV5-1 and TRBJ2-2, with D perhaps matching TRBD1 (6 bases). CDR1 and CDR2 from the germline V gene are SGHRS and YFSETQ. CDR3 length equals 16 residues. V lost 6 bases to trimming and J lost 1 base, with 16 bases between them. This chain's CDR3 is CASTRDISGNTGELFF. The DNA for the CDR3 is TGCGCCAGCACCCGGGACATTTCGGGGAACACCGGGGAGCTGTTTTTT.

The V and J genes are TRBV6-1 and TRBJ2-1; tentatively, D is TRBD1 (5 bases). The germline gives CDR1 MNHNS, CDR2 SASEGT. Trimming removed 0 bases at V and 4 bases at J, with 22 bases between. The CDR3 length is 19 residues. CDR3 region: CASSEALLSRQGPYNEQFF. CDR3 sequence (DNA): TGTGCCAGCAGTGAAGCGCTTCTTTCTCGGCAGGGCCCTTACAATGAGCAGTTCTTC.

The V and J genes are TRBV11-3 and TRBJ2-1, with 8 bases fitting TRBD2. The V and J ends lost 1 base and 1 base, in that order; junction bases with no gene match: 9. The germline V gene has CDR1 SGHNT and CDR2 YENEEA. The CDR3 length is 18 residues. The CDR3: CASSLGYNVAGSYNEQFF. The CDR3 nucleotides read TGTGCCAGCAGCTTAGGGTATAACGTAGCGGGGTCCTACAATGAGCAGTTCTTC.

The genes are TRBV11-2 and TRBJ2-7, with 10 nucleotides matching TRBD2. The CDR3 has 15 residues. CDR1 and CDR2 from the germline V gene are SGHAT and FQNNGV. V lost 3 bases and J lost 4; bases outside the gene matches: 6. CDR3 sequence (DNA): TGTGCCAGCAGCTTTCAGCGGGAGGGGTTATACGAGCAGTACTTC. Its protein product is CASSFQREGLYEQYF.

The table lists this clone with a count of one. This chain uses TRBV7-9 with TRBJ2-5, with 7 positions matching TRBD1. Trimming at V came to 1 base and at J to 1 base, leaving 6 bases not matched to a gene. The germline gives CDR1 SEHNR, CDR2 FQNEAQ (reference sequence). This CDR3 is 16 amino acids long. The CDR3 is CASSLDRGTAQETQYF. DNA for the CDR3: TGTGCCAGCAGCTTAGATAGGGGGACAGCCCAAGAGACCCAGTACTTC.

The genes are TRBV27 and TRBJ2-7; D is unresolved. With 0 bases removed from V and 0 bases from J, the gap between germline ends came to 6 bases. The CDR3 spans 14 residues. The germline CDR1 and CDR2 sequences are MNHEY and SMNVEV (reference sequence). The CDR3 here is CASSLSLPSYEQYF. The CDR3 DNA is TGTGCCAGCAGTTTATCCCTACCCTCCTACGAGCAGTACTTC.

V and J are TRBV5-1 and TRBJ2-7; 9 nucleotides line up with TRBD1. CDR1 and CDR2 from the germline V gene are SGHRS and YFSETQ. J was trimmed by 5 bases and V by 0 bases; bases with no gene match: 6. The CDR3 runs to 15 residues. The CDR3 loop reads CASSLAGTGFHEQYF. In DNA, the CDR3 is TGCGCCAGCAGCTTGGCCGGGACAGGGTTCCACGAGCAGTACTTC.

The chain links TRBV6-5 to TRBJ1-5, with a weak D call TRBD1 (6 bases). Germline assignment: CDR1 MNHEY and CDR2 SVGAGI. Trimming took off 5 bases at V and 0 bases at J, with 11 bases between the two ends. This CDR3 contains 15 residues. CDR3 nucleotides: TGTGCCAGCAGTCAAACAGGGATTAGCAATCAGCCCCAGCATTTT. This gives the protein CASSQTGISNQPQHF.

The gene calls are TRBV7-2 and TRBJ2-3, with 10 bases matching TRBD2. The V and J ends lost 5 bases and 5 bases, in that order; junction bases with no gene match: 13. Germline CDR1 and CDR2: SGHTA and FQGNSA. CDR3 length equals 17 residues. Written as DNA, the CDR3 is TGTGCCAGCAGCAGGTCAGCGGGAGGGCATTTCGGAGATACGCAGTATTTT. Protein product: CASSRSAGGHFGDTQYF.

The V and J genes are TRBV19 and TRBJ2-3; weak D call: TRBD2 (6 bases). Trimming pared 1 base from V and 4 bases from J, leaving 12 bases between. CDR1 LNHDA and CDR2 SQIVND come from the germline V gene (reference sequence). The CDR3 runs to 15 residues. Here the CDR3 reads CASSIAGEEADTQYF. CDR3 sequence (DNA): TGTGCCAGTAGTATAGCGGGAGAAGAGGCAGATACGCAGTATTTT.

V usage is TRBV4-2 and J usage is TRBJ2-3; D possibly corresponds to TRBD2 (7 bases). The ends were cut back, 0 bases at V and 5 bases at J, with 24 bases in the middle. The CDR3 runs to 19 residues. Germline V CDR1 and CDR2: LGHNA, YNFKEQ. CDR3 region: CASSQDYGIGGPGGDTQYF. The DNA of the CDR3 is TGTGCCAGCAGCCAAGATTACGGGATAGGGGGGCCGGGGGGAGATACGCAGTATTTT.

This clone has just one count. The chain is built from TRBV6-6 and TRBJ1-5; 7 bases map to TRBD1. The length of the CDR3 is 15 residues. From germline, CDR1 is MNHNY and CDR2 SVGAGI (reference sequence). The V gene end was trimmed by 6 bases and the J gene end by 1 base; junction bases not matched to a gene: 6. CDR3 sequence reads: CASSSRGLSNQPQHF. The CDR3, as DNA: TGTGCCAGCAGCTCGAGGGGGCTGAGCAATCAGCCCCAGCATTTT.

The chain is built from TRBV11-3 and TRBJ2-7, with D possibly TRBD1 on 5 matching bases. The CDR3 has 16 amino acids. Deletions cut 2 bases from V and 1 base from J, with 15 bases between. Germline V gives CDR1 SGHNT, CDR2 YENEEA. In DNA, the CDR3 is TGTGCCAGCAGCTTACAGGGTATGGGTAAGTCCTACGAGCAGTACTTC. It codes for CASSLQGMGKSYEQYF.

The rearrangement joins TRBV7-3 to TRBJ2-2, with 11 bases lining up with TRBD2. Per germline, CDR1 SGHTA and CDR2 FQGTGA. Trimming took 6 bases from V and 4 from J; bases not matched to a gene: 10. This CDR3 contains 17 residues. CDR3 amino acids: CASSPTQLAGATGELFF. The CDR3 DNA reads TGTGCCAGCAGTCCGACCCAACTAGCGGGAGCCACCGGGGAGCTGTTTTTT. Filled out from reference TRBV7-3 and TRBJ2-2, the complete variable domain reads GAGVSQTPSNKVTEKGKYVELRCDPISGHTALYWYRQSLGQGPEFLIYFQGTGAADDSGLPNDRFFAVRPEGSVSTLKIQRTERGDSAVYLCASSPTQLAGATGELFFGEGSRLTVL.